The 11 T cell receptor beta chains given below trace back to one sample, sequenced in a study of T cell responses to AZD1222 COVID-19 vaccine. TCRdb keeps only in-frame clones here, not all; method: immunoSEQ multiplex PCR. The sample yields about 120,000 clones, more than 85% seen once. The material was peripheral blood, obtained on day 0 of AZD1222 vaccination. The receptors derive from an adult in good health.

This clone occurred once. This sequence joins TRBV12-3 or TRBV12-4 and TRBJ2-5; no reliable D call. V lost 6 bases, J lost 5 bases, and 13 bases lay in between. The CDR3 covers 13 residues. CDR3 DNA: TGTGCCAGCAGGGTCTCTAGTGCGGAGACCCAGTACTTC. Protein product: CASRVSSAETQYF.

CDR3 sequence reads: CASSLLPGGSFYNEQFF. The CDR3 coding sequence is TGTGCCAGCAGCTTACTTCCGGGAGGATCCTTCTACAATGAGCAGTTCTTC. The chain uses TRBV7-8 and TRBJ2-1, with TRBD2 matching 7 bases. After removal of 2 bases from V and 3 bases from J, the junction contained 10 bases not matched to a gene. CDR3 length: 17 amino acids. Germline assignment: CDR1 SGHVS and CDR2 FQNEAQ.

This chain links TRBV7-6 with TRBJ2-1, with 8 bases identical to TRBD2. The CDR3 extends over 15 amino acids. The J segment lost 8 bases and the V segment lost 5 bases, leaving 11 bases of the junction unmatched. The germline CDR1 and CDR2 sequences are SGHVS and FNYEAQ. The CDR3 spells CASSATGLVGDEQFF. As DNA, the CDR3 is TGTGCCAGCAGCGCTACGGGACTAGTGGGGGATGAGCAGTTCTTC.

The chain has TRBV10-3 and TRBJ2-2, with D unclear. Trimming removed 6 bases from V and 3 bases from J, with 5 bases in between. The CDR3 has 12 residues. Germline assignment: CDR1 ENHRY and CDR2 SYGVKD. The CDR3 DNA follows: TGTGCCATCAGATCCTACACCGGGGAGCTGTTTTTT. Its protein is CAIRSYTGELFF.

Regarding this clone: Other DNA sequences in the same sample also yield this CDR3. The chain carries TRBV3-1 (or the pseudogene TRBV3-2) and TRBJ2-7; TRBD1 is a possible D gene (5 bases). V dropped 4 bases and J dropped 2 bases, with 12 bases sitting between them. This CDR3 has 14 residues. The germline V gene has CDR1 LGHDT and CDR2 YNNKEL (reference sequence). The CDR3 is CASSPSGRAYEQYF. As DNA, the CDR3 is TGTGCCAGCAGCCCTTCGGGCAGGGCCTACGAGCAGTACTTC.

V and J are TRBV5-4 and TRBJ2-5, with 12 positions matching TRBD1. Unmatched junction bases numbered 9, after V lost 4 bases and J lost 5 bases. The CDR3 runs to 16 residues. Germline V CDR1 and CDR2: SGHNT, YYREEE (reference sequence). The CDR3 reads CASSGRGTGGRETQYF. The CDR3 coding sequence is TGTGCCAGCAGCGGCCGAGGGACAGGGGGCCGCGAGACCCAGTACTTC.

The CDR3 is CASSGKTGTSTDNEQFF. The CDR3 DNA follows: TGTGCCAGCAGCGGAAAAACCGGGACGAGCACGGACAATGAGCAGTTCTTC. The rearrangement joins TRBV14 to TRBJ2-1; D might be TRBD1 or TRBD2, each matching 5 bases. CDR1 and CDR2 (germline): SGHDN, FVKESK. The CDR3 length is 17 residues. V lost 5 bases to trimming and J lost 5 bases, with 22 bases between them. The variable domain in full, with the rest retrieved from reference TRBV14 and TRBJ2-1, is EAGVTQFPSHSVIEKGQTVTLRCDPISGHDNLYWYRRVMGKEIKFLLHFVKESKQDESGMPNNRFLAERTGGTYSTLKVQPAELEDSGVYFCASSGKTGTSTDNEQFFGPGTRLTVL.

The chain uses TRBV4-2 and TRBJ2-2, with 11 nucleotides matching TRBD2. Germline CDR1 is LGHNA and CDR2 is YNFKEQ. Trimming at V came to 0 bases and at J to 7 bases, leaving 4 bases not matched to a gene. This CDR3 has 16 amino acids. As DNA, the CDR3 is TGTGCCAGCAGCCAAGAAGTTAGCGGGAGGGGCGGGGAGCTGTTTTTT. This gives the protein CASSQEVSGRGGELFF.

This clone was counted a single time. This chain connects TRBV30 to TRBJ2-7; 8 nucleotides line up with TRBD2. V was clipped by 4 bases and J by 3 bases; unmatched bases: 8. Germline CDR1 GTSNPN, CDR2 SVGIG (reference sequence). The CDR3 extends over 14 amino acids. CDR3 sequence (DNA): TGTGCCTGGACTGAGAGCGGGAGAATCTACGAGCAGTACTTC. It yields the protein CAWTESGRIYEQYF.

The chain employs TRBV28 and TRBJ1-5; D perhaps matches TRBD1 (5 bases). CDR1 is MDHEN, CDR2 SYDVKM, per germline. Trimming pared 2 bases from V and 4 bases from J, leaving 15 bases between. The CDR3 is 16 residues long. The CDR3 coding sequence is TGTGCCAGCAGTTTACTTGGCAGGGTGGGGAATCAGCCCCAGCATTTT. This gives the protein CASSLLGRVGNQPQHF.

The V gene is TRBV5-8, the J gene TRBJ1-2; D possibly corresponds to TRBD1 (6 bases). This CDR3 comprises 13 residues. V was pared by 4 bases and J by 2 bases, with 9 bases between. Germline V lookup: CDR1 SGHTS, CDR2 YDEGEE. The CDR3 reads CASSRGGNYGYTF. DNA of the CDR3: TGTGCCAGCAGCAGGGGGGGGAACTATGGCTACACCTTC.